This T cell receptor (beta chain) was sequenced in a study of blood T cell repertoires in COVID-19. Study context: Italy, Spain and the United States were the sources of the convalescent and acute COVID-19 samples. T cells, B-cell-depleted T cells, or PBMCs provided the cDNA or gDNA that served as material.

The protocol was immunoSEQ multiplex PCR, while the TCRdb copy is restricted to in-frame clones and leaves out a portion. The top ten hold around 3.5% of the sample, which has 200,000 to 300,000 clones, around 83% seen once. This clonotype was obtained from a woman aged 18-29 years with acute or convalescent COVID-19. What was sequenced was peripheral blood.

This CDR3 is CASILEGPGGGYTF. CDR3 nucleotides: TGTGCCAGTATCTTAGAGGGCCCGGGGGGTGGCTACACCTTC. The chain joins TRBV7-6 to TRBJ1-2; perhaps TRBD1 as D (5 bases). The CDR3 consists of 14 residues. The V and J ends lost 9 bases and 7 bases respectively, with 21 bases between them. CDR1 SGHVS and CDR2 FNYEAQ come from the germline V gene.